One and the same sample provided the 17 T cell receptor beta chains below, sequenced in a study of OX40 agonist ivuxolimab in advanced cancers. The method was the immunoSEQ multiplex PCR assay. The source is immuneACCESS, and TCRdb retained only in-frame sequences with V and J called. Part of the clones is not carried over; for the studies checked, unresolved V genes explain less than half of this, and the remainder is unexplained. The sample records about 69,000 clones, about three quarters of which are singletons. The ten largest clones take up under 3% of the sample. Specimen: CD4+ or CD8+ T cells sorted from blood, collected in a trial of the OX40 agonist ivuxolimab. These receptors were collected from an adult with an advanced solid tumor such as melanoma, head and neck, liver or kidney cancer.

The rearrangement links TRBV10-2 to TRBJ2-7; D possibly corresponds to TRBD1 (6 bases). This CDR3 has 13 amino acids. V was trimmed by 0 bases and J by 8 bases, leaving 11 bases between them. Germline V gives CDR1 WSHSY, CDR2 SAAADI. CDR3 nucleotides: TGCGCCAGCAGTGAGTCCTCAGGGGCGAAGCAGTACTTC. Protein product: CASSESSGAKQYF.

The gene calls are TRBV5-8 and TRBJ1-2; D is unclear. V was pared by 2 bases and J by 5 bases, with 7 bases between. CDR1 and CDR2 from the germline V gene are SGHTS and YDEGEE. The CDR3 has 12 residues. Here the CDR3 DNA reads TGTGCCAGCAGCTTATGGGGATATGGCTACACCTTC. Its translation: CASSLWGYGYTF.

V usage is TRBV30 and J usage is TRBJ2-5, with D perhaps TRBD2 (5 bases). CDR3 length equals 13 residues. The germline CDR1 and CDR2 sequences are GTSNPN and SVGIG (reference sequence). V was shortened by 2 bases and J by 5 bases, with 12 bases between the two germline ends. CDR3 DNA sequence: TGTGCCTGGAGTTTCGGGGTAGGGGAGACCCAGTACTTC. This translates into CAWSFGVGETQYF.

The V and J genes are TRBV30 and TRBJ1-3; no definite D call. V dropped 2 bases and J dropped 2 bases, with 10 bases sitting between them. The CDR3 totals 14 residues. CDR1 is GTSNPN, CDR2 SVGIG, per germline (reference sequence). This chain's CDR3 is CAWSIPPPGNTIYF. The CDR3 region has the DNA TGTGCCTGGAGTATTCCCCCCCCTGGAAACACCATATATTTT.

The V gene is TRBV2, the J gene TRBJ1-5, with a tentative D call TRBD1 (5 bases). The ends were cut back, 5 bases at V and 6 bases at J, with 17 bases in the middle. The CDR3 is 15 amino acids. Germline CDR1 reads SNHLY; CDR2 reads FYNNEI. The CDR3 coding sequence is TGTGCCAGCAGTTTCCAGGGTGGGGTCGGTCAGCCCCAGCATTTT. It translates to CASSFQGGVGQPQHF.

The chain recombines TRBV29-1 with TRBJ2-3; no clear D gene. Germline V gene sequence: CDR1 SQVTM, CDR2 ANQGSEA. The CDR3 totals 10 residues. V dropped 4 bases and J dropped 8 bases, with 7 bases sitting between them. The CDR3: CSVGDVTQYF. In nucleotides, the CDR3 is TGCAGCGTTGGGGATGTTACGCAGTATTTT.

The chain carries TRBV10-1 and TRBJ1-1, with 7 positions matching TRBD1. Unmatched junction bases numbered 10, after V lost 7 bases and J lost 5 bases. Germline V gene lookup returns CDR1 WNHNN and CDR2 SYGVQD (reference sequence). CDR3 size: 14 residues. The CDR3 reads CASMRDSSGTEAFF. The CDR3 DNA sequence: TGCGCCAGCATGCGGGACAGTTCGGGGACTGAAGCTTTCTTT.

This clone appeared a single time. The sample holds other DNA sequences that translate to the same CDR3. The chain combines TRBV2 with TRBJ2-3, with 7 bases aligning to TRBD1. V lost 5 bases and J lost 0; bases outside the gene matches: 5. The CDR3 loop spans 15 amino acids. The V gene's germline CDR1 is SNHLY and CDR2 FYNNEI. The CDR3: CASSPDRASTDTQYF. The CDR3 coding sequence is TGTGCCAGCAGTCCCGACAGGGCTAGCACAGATACGCAGTATTTT.

The gene calls are TRBV5-1 and TRBJ2-5; TRBD2 agrees at 9 bases. Trimming cost V 5 bases and J 1 base; bases outside gene matches: 9. The CDR3 runs to 16 residues. Germline V CDR1 and CDR2: SGHRS, YFSETQ. The chain's CDR3 is CASSSTSGPPQETQYF. CDR3 in DNA: TGCGCCAGCAGTTCGACTAGCGGCCCGCCCCAAGAGACCCAGTACTTC. The full variable domain, in which reference TRBV5-1 and TRBJ2-5 provide the parts outside the CDR3, is KAGVTQTPRYLIKTRGQQVTLSCSPISGHRSVSWYQQTPGQGLQFLFEYFSETQRNKGNFPGRFSGRQFSNSRSEMNVSTLELGDSALYLCASSSTSGPPQETQYFGPGTRLLVL.

This clone was counted once. The V and J genes are TRBV7-9 and TRBJ2-3; weak D call: TRBD1 (7 bases). Germline V gene sequence: CDR1 SEHNR, CDR2 FQNEAQ (reference sequence). V was cut by 5 bases and J by 6 bases, with 9 bases left in between. This CDR3 comprises 12 residues. The chain's CDR3 is CASSPGGDTQYF. Here the CDR3 DNA reads TGTGCCAGCAGCCCAGGGGGGGATACGCAGTATTTT.

The rearrangement uses TRBV5-6 and TRBJ2-5; D remains ambiguous. The V gene's germline CDR1 is SGHDT and CDR2 YYEEEE. V was trimmed by 0 bases and J by 4 bases, leaving 4 bases between them. The CDR3 is 12 amino acids. The CDR3, as DNA: TGTGCCAGCAGCTTGGGAAGAGAGACCCAGTACTTC. Amino acid sequence: CASSLGRETQYF.

This clone came up once. The chain combines TRBV6-5 with TRBJ2-1, with a weak D call TRBD2 (6 bases). The germline CDR1 and CDR2 sequences are MNHEY and SVGAGI. The V end was cut by 5 bases, the J end by 0 bases, with 11 bases between. The CDR3 sequence is 15 residues long. The CDR3 DNA follows: TGTGCCAGCAGTGGGGGACTGAGCTCCTACAATGAGCAGTTCTTC. The encoded protein is CASSGGLSSYNEQFF.

The chain recombines TRBV6-6 with TRBJ1-2; D gene ambiguous. Trimming stripped 6 bases from V and 2 bases from J, with 16 bases between. The CDR3 is 15 residues long. CDR1 is MNHNY, CDR2 SVGAGI, per germline (reference sequence). The CDR3 protein is CASSTPSTTNYGYTF. Written as DNA, the CDR3 is TGTGCCAGCAGCACACCTTCGACGACAAACTATGGCTACACCTTC.

The V call is TRBV7-2, the J call TRBJ1-1, with D maybe TRBD1 (6 bases). Per the germline V gene, CDR1 is SGHTA and CDR2 is FQGNSA. The ends were cut back, 4 bases at V and 4 bases at J, with 10 bases in the middle. The CDR3 sequence is 13 residues long. The DNA of the CDR3 is TGTGCCAGCAGCTACACAGGGAGCACTGAAGCTTTCTTT. Translated: CASSYTGSTEAFF.

V is TRBV28 and J is TRBJ1-5, with D unresolved. The germline V gene has CDR1 MDHEN and CDR2 SYDVKM. The CDR3 runs 12 residues. Trimming left V 2 bases short and J 7 bases short, with 6 bases between. CDR3 amino acids: CASSLIGQPQHF. For the CDR3, the DNA is TGTGCCAGCAGTTTAATTGGCCAGCCCCAGCATTTT.

The genes are TRBV7-3 and TRBJ2-3; D possibly matches TRBD1 or TRBD2 (6 bases each). The CDR3 sequence is 16 residues long. Germline CDR1 is SGHTA and CDR2 is FQGTGA. V was shortened by 5 bases and J by 0 bases, with 15 bases between the two germline ends. The CDR3 DNA sequence: TGTGCCAGCAGCCCACAGGGAGGTGGTAGCACAGATACGCAGTATTTT. Amino acid sequence: CASSPQGGGSTDTQYF.

The chain combines TRBV2 with TRBJ2-2, with D perhaps assigned TRBD1 or TRBD2 (5 bases each). Germline lookup yields CDR1 SNHLY and CDR2 FYNNEI. The V end lost 4 bases, the J end lost 5 bases, and 17 bases lay between the germline ends. The CDR3 is 16 residues long. The CDR3 coding sequence is TGTGCCAGCAGTGGAGGGGTCGGGATGGTAACCGGGGAGCTGTTTTTT. The encoded protein is CASSGGVGMVTGELFF.